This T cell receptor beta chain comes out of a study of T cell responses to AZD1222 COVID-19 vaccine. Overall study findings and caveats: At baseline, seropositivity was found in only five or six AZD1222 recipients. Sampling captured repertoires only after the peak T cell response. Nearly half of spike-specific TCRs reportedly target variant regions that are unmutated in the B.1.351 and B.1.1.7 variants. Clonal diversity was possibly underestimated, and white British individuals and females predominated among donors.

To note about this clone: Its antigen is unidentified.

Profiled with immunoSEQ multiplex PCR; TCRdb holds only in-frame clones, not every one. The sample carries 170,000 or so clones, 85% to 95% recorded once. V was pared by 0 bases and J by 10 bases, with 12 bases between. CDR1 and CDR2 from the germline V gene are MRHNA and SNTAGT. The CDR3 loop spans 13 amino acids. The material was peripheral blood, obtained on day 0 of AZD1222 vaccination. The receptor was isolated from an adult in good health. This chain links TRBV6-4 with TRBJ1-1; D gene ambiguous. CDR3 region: CASSDSVGEVAFF. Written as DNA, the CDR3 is TGTGCCAGCAGTGACTCGGTCGGGGAGGTAGCTTTCTTT.